Shown below are 27 T cell receptor beta chains from a single sample sequenced in a study of shared clonotypes between healthy human individuals. The method was immunoSEQ multiplex PCR; TCRdb's version includes in-frame clones alone and lacks a portion of them. Of around 2.5 million clones detected, approximately 94% appear once; the ten largest clones hold around 0.37%. The specimen was naive CD4+ T cells from PBMCs. The subset: CD45RA+ positively selected. These receptors all come from a man between 18 and 35 years old in good health. Some clones in this sample may be carry-over from other donors' samples.

V and J are TRBV9 and TRBJ2-2, with 10 bases identical to TRBD2. The V and J ends lost 1 base and 6 bases, in that order; junction bases with no gene match: 6. CDR1 and CDR2 from the germline V gene are SGDLS and YYNGEE. The CDR3 is 16 amino acids. CDR3 amino acids: CASSVNPSGSAGELFF. CDR3 DNA sequence: TGTGCCAGCAGCGTAAACCCTAGCGGGAGCGCCGGGGAGCTGTTTTTT.

About this clone: Other DNA sequences in this specimen translate into the identical CDR3. The J gene is TRBJ1-5, the V gene TRBV30; D call uncertain. The CDR3 is 14 amino acids. In germline, CDR1 is GTSNPN, CDR2 SVGIG (reference sequence). Trimming pared 0 bases from V and 5 bases from J, leaving 11 bases between. The CDR3 coding sequence is TGTGCCTGGAGTGTTAGACCCTGGGATCAGCCCCAGCATTTT. This encodes CAWSVRPWDQPQHF. Filled out from reference TRBV30 and TRBJ1-5, the complete variable domain reads SQTIHQWPATLVQPVGSPLSLECTVEGTSNPNLYWYRQAAGRGLQLLFYSVGIGQISSEVPQNLSASRPQDRQFILSSKKLLLSDSGFYLCAWSVRPWDQPQHFGDGTRLSIL.

The chain recombines TRBV19 with TRBJ1-1; D gene unclear. The V gene's germline CDR1 is LNHDA and CDR2 SQIVND (reference sequence). CDR3 length equals 14 residues. V lost 5 bases and J 4 bases, leaving 14 bases between the germline ends. The CDR3 sequence: CASSPQIVATEAFF. CDR3 nucleotide sequence: TGTGCCAGTAGTCCACAGATCGTCGCCACTGAAGCTTTCTTT.

Written as DNA, the CDR3 is TGCGCCAGCAGCTTGGTGTCAGCGCACCCAACCGATACGCAGTATTTT. It yields the protein CASSLVSAHPTDTQYF. The V call is TRBV5-1, the J call TRBJ2-3; D unclear. The CDR3 length is 16 residues. The V end lost 0 bases, the J end lost 6 bases, and 17 bases lay between the germline ends. Germline CDR1 is SGHRS and CDR2 is YFSETQ. The variable domain in full, with the rest retrieved from reference TRBV5-1 and TRBJ2-3, is KAGVTQTPRYLIKTRGQQVTLSCSPISGHRSVSWYQQTPGQGLQFLFEYFSETQRNKGNFPGRFSGRQFSNSRSEMNVSTLELGDSALYLCASSLVSAHPTDTQYFGPGTRLTVL.

This clone was found once. This chain joins TRBV7-2 and TRBJ2-5; no clear D gene. V shed 1 base and J shed 14 bases, with 2 bases lying between them. The CDR3 extends over 8 amino acids. Looked up from germline, CDR1 is SGHTA and CDR2 is FQGNSA. CDR3 DNA: TGTGCCAGCAGCTTAGGATACTTC. Protein: CASSLGYF.

This chain uses TRBV7-8 with TRBJ2-3; D call uncertain. The CDR3 has 14 residues. Germline CDR1 SGHVS, CDR2 FQNEAQ. Trimming cost V 5 bases and J 4 bases, with 13 bases left between them. Here the CDR3 DNA reads TGTGCCAGCAGCCCCGATAGGGTAGCAGATACGCAGTATTTT. Protein: CASSPDRVADTQYF.

The J gene is TRBJ2-5, the V gene TRBV15; TRBD2 aligns across 8 bases. Germline V lookup: CDR1 LNHNV, CDR2 YYDKDF (reference sequence). This CDR3 comprises 15 residues. The V segment lost 0 bases and the J segment 7 bases; nucleotides outside the gene matches: 7. CDR3 in DNA: TGTGCCACCAGCAGAGATAGGCTAGCGGGCGGGACCCAGTACTTC. This gives the protein CATSRDRLAGGTQYF.

This chain links TRBV9 with TRBJ2-3; 9 bases map to TRBD2. Unmatched junction bases numbered 5, after V lost 3 bases and J lost 0 bases. CDR3 length equals 16 residues. Germline CDR1 is SGDLS and CDR2 is YYNGEE. The CDR3 region is CASSATSGQSTDTQYF. CDR3 in DNA: TGTGCCAGCAGCGCGACTAGCGGCCAGAGCACAGATACGCAGTATTTT.

This chain joins TRBV4-1 and TRBJ1-1, with no clear D. Per the germline V gene, CDR1 is MGHRA and CDR2 is YSYEKL. This CDR3 region has 17 residues. V dropped 1 base and J dropped 1 base, with 16 bases sitting between them. The CDR3 DNA is TGCGCCAGCAGCCAAGGGGCAGCCAGGAGGGCGAACACTGAAGCTTTCTTT. The encoded protein is CASSQGAARRANTEAFF.

The chain is built from TRBV7-3 and TRBJ2-1; D gene unclear. The ends were cut back, 5 bases at V and 6 bases at J, with 14 bases in the middle. The CDR3 has 14 residues. Germline V CDR1 and CDR2: SGHTA, FQGTGA. The CDR3, as DNA: TGTGCCAGCAGCCCCTCGAGGCTGTCCAATGAGCAGTTCTTC. As protein: CASSPSRLSNEQFF.

This sequence joins TRBV15 and TRBJ1-1; no reliable D call. Germline assignment: CDR1 LNHNV and CDR2 YYDKDF (reference sequence). There are 16 residues in the CDR3. Deletions cut 0 bases from V and 3 bases from J, with 14 bases between. This chain's CDR3 is CATSRDNPLRDTEAFF. The CDR3 region has the DNA TGTGCCACCAGCAGAGATAATCCGCTAAGGGACACTGAAGCTTTCTTT.

The chain is built from TRBV5-1 and TRBJ1-1, with D possibly TRBD1 on 5 matching bases. The germline V gene encodes CDR1 SGHRS and CDR2 YFSETQ. This CDR3 is 16 amino acids long. The V gene lost 0 bases and the J gene lost 5 bases, with 17 bases spanning the gap. The DNA for the CDR3 is TGCGCCAGCAGCTTGGGACAGACCTGGGGAGCAACTGAAGCTTTCTTT. Protein: CASSLGQTWGATEAFF. Using reference TRBV5-1 and TRBJ1-1 for the parts outside the CDR3, the full variable domain is KAGVTQTPRYLIKTRGQQVTLSCSPISGHRSVSWYQQTPGQGLQFLFEYFSETQRNKGNFPGRFSGRQFSNSRSEMNVSTLELGDSALYLCASSLGQTWGATEAFFGQGTRLTVV.

The chain couples TRBV2 to TRBJ2-6; TRBD1 matches 8 bases. Germline V lookup: CDR1 SNHLY, CDR2 FYNNEI. This CDR3 is 15 amino acids long. V shed 6 bases, J shed 2 bases, and the junction held 3 bases outside the gene matches. In DNA form, the CDR3 reads TGTGCCAGCAGCAAGACAGGGGCTGGGGCCAACGTCCTGACTTTC. This codes for CASSKTGAGANVLTF.

V usage is TRBV2 and J usage is TRBJ2-1; D is perhaps TRBD1 or TRBD2 (6 bases each). The germline V and J ends were trimmed by 1 base and 1 base, with 11 bases remaining between them. This CDR3 has 16 residues. Germline V gene lookup returns CDR1 SNHLY and CDR2 FYNNEI. The chain's CDR3 is CASSEEGGGSYNEQFF. For the CDR3, the DNA is TGTGCCAGCAGTGAAGAAGGGGGAGGTTCCTACAATGAGCAGTTCTTC.

DNA for the CDR3: TGTGCCAGCAGCCCCAGTCCCATCACAGATACGCAGTATTTT. The encoded protein is CASSPSPITDTQYF. The gene calls are TRBV7-9 and TRBJ2-3; D is unclear. This CDR3 is 14 amino acids long. Germline-derived CDR1 and CDR2 are SEHNR and FQNEAQ (reference sequence). Trimming took off 5 bases at V and 2 bases at J, with 11 bases between the two ends.

As for this clone: At one boundary the junction diverges from the germline segment, which might be a read error. CDR3 in amino acids: CASSFPIKGDPNF. The CDR3 DNA sequence: TGTGCCAGCAGCTTCCCCATCAAGGGAGATCCTAACTTC. This chain connects TRBV7-9 to TRBJ2-7, with D tentatively TRBD2 (5 bases). Germline CDR1 SEHNR, CDR2 FQNEAQ (reference sequence). This CDR3 comprises 13 residues.

In its sample, this clone was seen once. At the DNA level, this CDR3 is encoded by other sequences in the same sample as well. The genes are TRBV30 and TRBJ2-7, with no clear D. The germline CDR1 and CDR2 sequences are GTSNPN and SVGIG (reference sequence). V was clipped by 0 bases and J by 4 bases, with 10 bases between them. The CDR3 is 13 residues long. CDR3 residues: CAWSVRGLYEQYF. For the CDR3, the DNA is TGTGCCTGGAGTGTACGTGGCCTTTACGAGCAGTACTTC.

The chain has TRBV7-2 and TRBJ1-5; the D is unclear. V was shortened by 5 bases and J by 4 bases, with 12 bases between the two germline ends. The CDR3 loop spans 14 amino acids. Germline V CDR1 and CDR2: SGHTA, FQGNSA. CDR3 nucleotides: TGTGCCAGCAGCCCGAGCGGCGGGAATCAGCCCCAGCATTTT. The encoded protein is CASSPSGGNQPQHF.

The genes are TRBV11-2 and TRBJ1-4; unclear D gene. Germline V gene sequence: CDR1 SGHAT, CDR2 FQNNGV. The CDR3 spans 14 residues. V shed 5 bases and J shed 10 bases, with 17 bases lying between them. CDR3 DNA sequence: TGTGCCAGCAGCCGTGCTGGGCGGGCGGGAAAACTGTTTTTT. This gives the protein CASSRAGRAGKLFF.

This clone was seen once. The chain is built from TRBV5-1 and TRBJ1-4; D gene uncertain. Germline V gene sequence: CDR1 SGHRS, CDR2 YFSETQ. The CDR3 length is 16 residues. Between the trimmed V and J ends, which lost 4 bases and 5 bases, there was a span of 18 bases. CDR3 in DNA: TGCGCCAGCAGCCTACCAATCGGCGGGGTCAATGAAAAACTGTTTTTT. This translates into CASSLPIGGVNEKLFF. Together with reference TRBV5-1 and TRBJ1-4, the CDR3 gives the full variable domain: KAGVTQTPRYLIKTRGQQVTLSCSPISGHRSVSWYQQTPGQGLQFLFEYFSETQRNKGNFPGRFSGRQFSNSRSEMNVSTLELGDSALYLCASSLPIGGVNEKLFFGSGTQLSVL.

On this clone: This same CDR3 is encoded by further DNA sequences in the sample. This rearrangement joins TRBV5-1 to TRBJ2-1, with TRBD2 matching 16 bases. Germline loops: CDR1 SGHRS, CDR2 YFSETQ. This CDR3 region has 18 residues. Losses at the gene ends were 5 bases for V and 0 bases for J; bases not matched to a gene: 5. The CDR3 reads CASSWGLAGGSSYNEQFF. The CDR3 DNA reads as TGCGCCAGCAGTTGGGGACTAGCGGGAGGGAGCTCCTACAATGAGCAGTTCTTC.

On this clone: Other DNA sequences within the sample encode an identical CDR3. This sequence joins TRBV5-1 and TRBJ2-7; TRBD2 aligns across 8 bases. V shed 3 bases and J 3 bases; nucleotides not matched to a gene: 8. The CDR3 sequence is 15 residues long. Germline V lookup: CDR1 SGHRS, CDR2 YFSETQ. Here the CDR3 reads CASSSTAGTSYEQYF. Written as DNA, the CDR3 is TGCGCCAGCAGCTCGACGGCCGGGACTAGCTACGAGCAGTACTTC.

CDR3 loop: CASSTSRTGGNYGYTF. CDR3 coding DNA: TGCGCCAGCAGCACCTCAAGGACTGGAGGGAACTATGGCTACACCTTC. V gene TRBV5-1 combines with J gene TRBJ1-2; D unresolved. Germline CDR1 is SGHRS and CDR2 is YFSETQ. V was trimmed by 4 bases and J by 2 bases, leaving 18 bases between them. The CDR3 sequence is 16 residues long. Drawing the rest from reference TRBV5-1 and TRBJ1-2, the complete variable domain is KAGVTQTPRYLIKTRGQQVTLSCSPISGHRSVSWYQQTPGQGLQFLFEYFSETQRNKGNFPGRFSGRQFSNSRSEMNVSTLELGDSALYLCASSTSRTGGNYGYTFGSGTRLTVV.

The chain links TRBV7-3 to TRBJ2-1; TRBD1 might be the D (6 bases). Deletions cut 1 base from V and 10 bases from J, with 17 bases between. This CDR3 region has 15 residues. In germline, CDR1 is SGHTA, CDR2 FQGTGA. Here the CDR3 reads CASSLISVAGEEQFF. DNA of the CDR3: TGTGCCAGCAGCTTAATTAGTGTGGCAGGGGAGGAGCAGTTCTTC. The whole variable domain, filled in from reference TRBV7-3 and TRBJ2-1, reads GAGVSQTPSNKVTEKGKYVELRCDPISGHTALYWYRQSLGQGPEFLIYFQGTGAADDSGLPNDRFFAVRPEGSVSTLKIQRTERGDSAVYLCASSLISVAGEEQFFGPGTRLTVL.

The CDR3 loop reads CASSGPGGAGLNTEAFF. The CDR3 DNA follows: TGTGCCAGCAGCGGACCAGGGGGCGCGGGTCTGAACACTGAAGCTTTCTTT. The gene calls are TRBV9 and TRBJ1-1; TRBD1 matches 8 bases. Germline trimming cut 3 bases from V and 0 bases from J; bases unmatched to any gene: 10. CDR1 SGDLS and CDR2 YYNGEE come from the germline V gene. The CDR3 extends over 17 amino acids.

The rearrangement joins TRBV5-6 to TRBJ1-1; D unclear. CDR1 and CDR2 (germline): SGHDT, YYEEEE. V was shortened by 2 bases and J by 1 base, with 12 bases between the two germline ends. The CDR3 is 15 residues long. Here the CDR3 reads CASSLRASSNTEAFF. The CDR3 DNA is TGTGCCAGCAGCTTAAGGGCCAGCTCGAACACTGAAGCTTTCTTT.

V and J are TRBV11-2 and TRBJ1-5, with D unclear. Between the trimmed V and J ends, which lost 5 bases and 6 bases, there was a span of 14 bases. This CDR3 has 14 amino acids. The V gene's germline CDR1 is SGHAT and CDR2 FQNNGV. The CDR3: CASSTQTRGQPQHF. The CDR3 DNA follows: TGTGCCAGCAGCACACAGACCCGTGGTCAGCCCCAGCATTTT.